This T cell receptor beta chain was observed in a study of shared clonotypes between healthy human individuals. As for the study in general: The study enrolled a couple of women and a few men aged 18 to 49.

Some clones are missing from TCRdb's copy, which holds only in-frame ones; the method was immunoSEQ multiplex PCR. The sample has 2 million to 2.5 million clones; 85% to 95% are singletons. V dropped 0 bases and J dropped 6 bases, with 14 bases sitting between them. The CDR3 extends over 15 amino acids. Germline values: CDR1 SGHRS, CDR2 YFSETQ. This chain uses TRBV5-1 with TRBJ2-3, with D possibly matching TRBD1 (6 bases). The origin of this receptor is a man between 18 and 35 years old in good health. The sequenced sample consisted of naive CD4+ T cells sorted from blood. Subset meaning: CD45RA+ positively selected. The CDR3, as DNA: TGCGCCAGCAGCTTGGAGTGGGGGCGAGGGGATACGCAGTATTTT. Encoded protein: CASSLEWGRGDTQYF.